The 26 T cell receptor beta chains reported below all come from one sample, sequenced in a study of cytomegalovirus exposure and HLA in healthy donors. PCR involved 60 Vbeta and 13 Jbeta primers. Assay used: immunoSEQ multiplex PCR; TCRdb lists only in-frame clones, some missing. The repertoire holds roughly 150,000 clones, with around four fifths as singletons. Source material: PBMCs. These receptors came from a man aged 18 to 29 in good health and CMV-seropositive.

DNA of the CDR3: TGTGCCAGCAGTTTTACTGCAGATACGCAGTATTTT. Translating gives CASSFTADTQYF. J is TRBJ2-3 and V is TRBV28; D remains ambiguous. Germline lookup yields CDR1 MDHEN and CDR2 SYDVKM. Trimming took 3 bases from V and 4 from J, leaving 5 bases between them. The CDR3 has 12 amino acids.

This chain joins TRBV2 and TRBJ2-5; 8 bases align to TRBD1. With 5 bases clipped from V and 3 bases from J, the junction kept 5 bases outside the gene matches. The CDR3 spans 14 residues. From germline, CDR1 is SNHLY and CDR2 FYNNEI. In DNA form, the CDR3 reads TGTGCCAGCAGTTACGACAGGGGAGAAGAGACCCAGTACTTC. Its translation: CASSYDRGEETQYF.

The chain joins TRBV9 to TRBJ1-1; D is unclear. Germline V gives CDR1 SGDLS, CDR2 YYNGEE. This CDR3 region has 18 residues. The ends were cut back, 0 bases at V and 4 bases at J, with 22 bases in the middle. CDR3 sequence: CASSVDSRSAHDGTEAFF. CDR3 nucleotide sequence: TGTGCCAGCAGCGTAGATAGTCGGAGCGCGCATGATGGCACTGAAGCTTTCTTT.

The chain carries TRBV11-2 and TRBJ2-5, with D tentatively TRBD1 (6 bases). The V gene lost 6 bases and the J gene lost 5 bases, with 19 bases spanning the gap. The CDR3 totals 15 residues. The germline gives CDR1 SGHAT, CDR2 FQNNGV. DNA of the CDR3: TGTGCCAGCAGAAAAGTACAGGGAAGGTGGGAGACCCAGTACTTC. Translated: CASRKVQGRWETQYF.

The rearrangement joins TRBV12-5 to TRBJ1-2; weak D call: TRBD1 (6 bases). CDR1 is LGHNT, CDR2 FRNRAP, per germline. The V end lost 5 bases, the J end lost 3 bases, and 10 bases lay between the germline ends. CDR3 length: 13 amino acids. The CDR3, as DNA: TGTGCTAGTGGTCGGGACACCCACTATGGCTACACCTTC. Translated, it gives CASGRDTHYGYTF. Full variable domain (missing parts from reference TRBV12-5 and TRBJ1-2): DARVTQTPRHKVTEMGQEVTMRCQPILGHNTVFWYRQTMMQGLELLAYFRNRAPLDDSGMPKDRFSAEMPDATLATLKIQPSEPRDSAVYFCASGRDTHYGYTFGSGTRLTVV.

In its sample, this clone was seen once. In DNA, the CDR3 is TGTGCCAGCAGCTCGAGAGAGGGCAATCAGCCCCAGCATTTT. Translating it yields CASSSREGNQPQHF. This chain joins TRBV5-8 and TRBJ1-5, with D hard to call. Trimming cost V 3 bases and J 2 bases, with 9 bases left between them. Germline CDR1 and CDR2: SGHTS and YDEGEE. This CDR3 has 14 residues.

This clone has just a few counts. V is TRBV6-1 and J is TRBJ1-4; tentatively, D is TRBD1 (6 bases). Germline V gene sequence: CDR1 MNHNS, CDR2 SASEGT. The CDR3 is 15 amino acids. V shed 2 bases and J shed 8 bases, with 15 bases lying between them. CDR3 bases: TGTGCCAGCAGTGAACCAGGACAGTGGACAGAAAAACTGTTTTTT. Its translation is CASSEPGQWTEKLFF.

CDR3 bases: TGTGCCAGCAGCTTAGCCCCCCGGAACAGGGGCCCCTACGAGCAGTACTTC. Its translation: CASSLAPRNRGPYEQYF. The chain uses TRBV11-2 and TRBJ2-7, with TRBD1 matching 7 bases. CDR1 and CDR2 from the germline V gene are SGHAT and FQNNGV. J gave up 2 bases and V 1 base, and 11 bases lay outside the gene matches. CDR3 length: 17 amino acids.

Details on this clone: The germline gene is not matched at one end of the junction; a read error may be the cause. CDR3 residues: CASSSTGGTHF. The CDR3 nucleotides are TGCGCCAGCAGCTCCACGGGGGGGACCCATTTC. V is TRBV5-1 and J is TRBJ1-2, with D tentatively TRBD1 (5 bases). Germline CDR1 reads SGHRS; CDR2 reads YFSETQ. The length of the CDR3 is 11 residues.

This clone has just a few counts. The V and J genes are TRBV10-1 and TRBJ2-1; D gene uncertain. V was clipped by 5 bases and J by 4 bases, with 9 bases between them. The germline gives CDR1 WNHNN, CDR2 SYGVQD (reference sequence). CDR3 length: 13 amino acids. The CDR3 is CASSRDGYNEQFF. CDR3 nucleotides: TGCGCCAGCAGTCGAGACGGGTACAATGAGCAGTTCTTC.

The V gene is TRBV7-9, the J gene TRBJ1-3; possible D gene TRBD1, 5 bases. The CDR3 loop spans 14 amino acids. Germline V CDR1 and CDR2: SEHNR, FQNEAQ (reference sequence). V was trimmed by 0 bases and J by 4 bases, leaving 7 bases between them. This CDR3 reads CASSLAGAGNTIYF. CDR3 coding DNA: TGTGCCAGCAGCTTAGCAGGGGCAGGAAACACCATATATTTT.

The chain carries TRBV6-6 and TRBJ2-7; D is unclear. This CDR3 is 13 amino acids long. Germline values: CDR1 MNHNY, CDR2 SVGAGI (reference sequence). The V gene lost 2 bases and the J gene lost 2 bases, with 7 bases spanning the gap. The CDR3 loop reads CASSYALAYEQYF. The CDR3 nucleotides read TGTGCCAGCAGTTACGCTCTAGCCTACGAGCAGTACTTC.

In the case of this clone: One end of the junction fails to match germline, which may point to a read error. The chain is built from TRBV7-9 and TRBJ1-4; D gene ambiguous. Looked up from germline, CDR1 is SEHNR and CDR2 is FQNEAQ (reference sequence). This CDR3 region has 12 residues. CDR3: CASSLASEKLFF. Written as DNA, the CDR3 is TGTGCCAGCAGCCTAGCTAGTGAAAAACTGTTTTTT.

There are a few counts of this clone. J is TRBJ2-5 and V is TRBV5-1; the D gene is possibly TRBD1 (6 bases). Germline CDR1 is SGHRS and CDR2 is YFSETQ. The CDR3 is 16 residues long. V was trimmed by 1 base and J by 5 bases, leaving 18 bases between them. The CDR3 is CASSLLGTPEGETQYF. Here the CDR3 DNA reads TGCGCCAGCAGCTTGCTTGGGACACCCGAGGGGGAGACCCAGTACTTC.

The chain combines TRBV4-1 with TRBJ1-2; D perhaps matches TRBD1 (5 bases). Germline-derived CDR1 and CDR2 are MGHRA and YSYEKL. The CDR3 is 14 amino acids. V lost 1 base and J 8 bases, leaving 14 bases between the germline ends. CDR3 region: CASSQAFGADGYTF. CDR3 DNA sequence: TGCGCCAGCAGCCAAGCATTTGGGGCGGACGGCTACACCTTC.

The chain is built from TRBV19 and TRBJ2-3; the D gene is possibly TRBD2 (6 bases). Germline V gene lookup returns CDR1 LNHDA and CDR2 SQIVND (reference sequence). Between the trimmed V and J ends, which lost 7 bases and 4 bases, there was a span of 12 bases. This CDR3 contains 13 residues. DNA of the CDR3: TGTGCCAGTACGGGGACTTGGGCAGATACGCAGTATTTT. Encoded protein: CASTGTWADTQYF.

The rearrangement joins TRBV15 to TRBJ2-1, with 10 positions matching TRBD2. The germline V gene encodes CDR1 LNHNV and CDR2 YYDKDF (reference sequence). V dropped 5 bases and J dropped 5; count of bases not matched to a gene: 6. CDR3 size: 15 residues. The CDR3 nucleotides read TGTGCCACCAGCCTCGGGACTAGCGACCACAATGAGCAGTTCTTC. Amino acids: CATSLGTSDHNEQFF.

The rearrangement uses TRBV6-5 and TRBJ1-5; no clear D gene. The CDR3 spans 15 residues. Between the trimmed V and J ends, which lost 6 bases and 0 bases, there was a span of 12 bases. The germline V gene has CDR1 MNHEY and CDR2 SVGAGI. In DNA, the CDR3 is TGTGCCAGCAGCTACGCAGGTAATAGCAATCAGCCCCAGCATTTT. Residues: CASSYAGNSNQPQHF.

This clone showed up just a few times. The J gene is TRBJ1-2, the V gene TRBV9; possible D gene TRBD1, 6 bases. The V and J ends lost 4 bases and 6 bases respectively, with 13 bases between them. Germline loops: CDR1 SGDLS, CDR2 YYNGEE. The CDR3 is 13 amino acids. The CDR3 protein is CASSNPRGNGYTF. The CDR3, as DNA: TGTGCCAGCAGCAACCCGAGGGGGAATGGCTACACCTTC.

The genes are TRBV7-9 and TRBJ2-3; unclear D gene. Trimming left V 5 bases short and J 4 bases short, with 16 bases between. The germline V gene encodes CDR1 SEHNR and CDR2 FQNEAQ (reference sequence). The CDR3 covers 15 residues. Here the CDR3 reads CASSPAAPKADTQYF. CDR3 coding DNA: TGTGCCAGCAGCCCGGCGGCTCCGAAGGCAGATACGCAGTATTTT.

This chain connects TRBV10-3 to TRBJ1-5; 7 nucleotides align to TRBD1. The CDR3 contains 20 residues. The germline V gene encodes CDR1 ENHRY and CDR2 SYGVKD. The J segment lost 2 bases and the V segment lost 4 bases, leaving 20 bases of the junction unmatched. Here the CDR3 DNA reads TGTGCCATCAGTGCACCGTTCGGACAGGCCCCACAGACGGGCAATCAGCCCCAGCATTTT. Its protein is CAISAPFGQAPQTGNQPQHF.

CDR3 loop: CASSLASGSRNEQFF. The CDR3 region has the DNA TGCGCCAGCAGCTTGGCTAGCGGGAGCCGCAATGAGCAGTTCTTC. The rearrangement uses TRBV5-1 and TRBJ2-1, with TRBD2 identical over 10 bases. V trimming: 0 bases; J trimming: 6 bases; junction bases outside the gene matches: 3. CDR1 is SGHRS and CDR2 is YFSETQ in the germline V gene. CDR3 length: 15 residues.

This clone was detected many times. This chain links TRBV29-1 with TRBJ2-7; TRBD1 aligns across 8 bases. The CDR3 runs to 12 residues. CDR1 SQVTM and CDR2 ANQGSEA come from the germline V gene. J was trimmed by 7 bases and V by 2 bases; bases with no gene match: 4. CDR3 nucleotides: TGCAGCGTTGAACCCAGACAGGGGGAGCAGTACTTC. The encoded protein is CSVEPRQGEQYF.

This chain links TRBV6-5 with TRBJ1-1; D might be TRBD1 (5 bases). CDR1 is MNHEY, CDR2 SVGAGI, per germline. The CDR3 extends over 15 amino acids. The V and J ends lost 6 bases and 1 base respectively, with 15 bases between them. The CDR3 bases are TGTGCCAGCAGCCAACTCGGGGGATCGAACACTGAAGCTTTCTTT. Translation gives CASSQLGGSNTEAFF.

V gene TRBV30 combines with J gene TRBJ1-4; D ambiguous. V was clipped by 3 bases and J by 4 bases, with 12 bases between them. CDR3 length: 14 amino acids. Germline V gene data show CDR1 as GTSNPN and CDR2 as SVGIG (reference sequence). This CDR3 reads CAWRVSSRNEKLFF. Written as DNA, the CDR3 is TGTGCCTGGAGGGTTTCCTCGCGTAATGAAAAACTGTTTTTT.

In this sample, this clone turned up once. The V call is TRBV7-2, the J call TRBJ1-2; D gene uncertain. CDR3 size: 16 residues. V was shortened by 0 bases and J by 0 bases, with 11 bases between the two germline ends. Germline values: CDR1 SGHTA, CDR2 FQGNSA. Written as DNA, the CDR3 is TGTGCCAGCAGCTTAGCAAACGGGTTAGCTAACTATGGCTACACCTTC. Protein: CASSLANGLANYGYTF.